One sample yielded the 29 T cell receptor beta chains listed below, sequenced in a study of post-analysis software for immune sequencing data. Regarding the study as a whole: Patients showed TRBV5-6, TRBV5-1 and TRBV20-1 among roughly 5 TRBV segments more frequent than in controls.

The authors incorporated unique molecular identifiers into the TCR beta cDNA libraries. In TCRdb, the PCR reads were re-called with MiXCR into one record per CDR3 protein. The table includes roughly 800,000 distinct CDR3 sequences, around 45% detected once. Their antigen targets remain unknown. Sequencing used blood. These receptor sequences come from a girl aged 10-17 years with multiple sclerosis.

The table lists this clonotype with a few counts. J is TRBJ2-7 and V is TRBV9; either TRBD1 or TRBD2 may fit D (6 bases each). V was cut by 3 bases and J by 0 bases, with 10 bases left in between. Germline V gene data show CDR1 as SGDLS and CDR2 as YYNGEE. The length of the CDR3 is 14 residues. CDR3 nucleotides: TGTGCCAGCAGCGCCGGGGGCCTCTCCTACGAGCAGTACTTC. Translating it yields CASSAGGLSYEQYF.

This clonotype was picked up a small number of times. The chain employs TRBV28 and TRBJ2-7; D uncertain. This CDR3 contains 11 residues. Germline assignment: CDR1 MDHEN and CDR2 SYDVKM. The V gene lost 8 bases and the J gene lost 3 bases, with 8 bases spanning the gap. CDR3 sequence (DNA): TGTGCCAGCCGGACGGTCTACGAGCAGTACTTC. It specifies CASRTVYEQYF.

This clonotype has a handful of counts. V usage is TRBV4-2 and J usage is TRBJ2-3, with 9 bases identical to TRBD2. The CDR3 covers 16 residues. V dropped 4 bases and J dropped 2; count of bases not matched to a gene: 7. Germline CDR1 and CDR2: LGHNA and YNFKEQ. CDR3 loop: CASSLASGITTDTQYF. In nucleotides, the CDR3 is TGTGCCAGCAGCCTGGCTAGCGGGATCACCACAGATACGCAGTATTTT.

V is TRBV27 and J is TRBJ2-5; 10 bases fit TRBD2. The CDR3 runs to 15 residues. Germline CDR1 and CDR2: MNHEY and SMNVEV (reference sequence). With 5 bases clipped from V and 5 bases from J, the junction kept 8 bases outside the gene matches. The CDR3 reads CASSPLLAGVETQYF. CDR3 nucleotide sequence: TGTGCCAGCAGTCCCCTGCTAGCGGGAGTGGAGACCCAGTACTTC.

This clonotype was found a few times. The genes are TRBV10-2 and TRBJ2-3, with a possible D match to TRBD2 (6 bases). This CDR3 spans 16 amino acids. V gave up 6 bases and J gave up 6 bases, with 22 bases separating them. The germline V gene encodes CDR1 WSHSY and CDR2 SAAADI. CDR3 sequence (DNA): TGCGCCAGCAGCGTACGCGGGCGGGACCTGGTGGATACGCAGTATTTT. Its translation is CASSVRGRDLVDTQYF.

Only a few counts were recorded for this clonotype. The chain carries TRBV29-1 and TRBJ2-1, with D possibly being TRBD1 (5 bases). Germline V gene sequence: CDR1 SQVTM, CDR2 ANQGSEA. This CDR3 has 13 residues. The V end was cut by 6 bases, the J end by 3 bases, with 12 bases between. CDR3 region: CSVTENFYNEQFF. In DNA form, the CDR3 reads TGCAGCGTGACAGAAAATTTCTACAATGAGCAGTTCTTC.

V is TRBV27 and J is TRBJ2-1; 7 bases map to TRBD1. Germline-derived CDR1 and CDR2 are MNHEY and SMNVEV (reference sequence). The junction had 21 bases not matched to a gene; V was cut back by 3 bases and J by 7 bases. The CDR3 runs to 19 residues. The DNA for the CDR3 is TGTGCCAGCAGTTTCCGACAGGGTGGTGGTGGTGGACCGGTAAATGAGCAGTTCTTC. It specifies CASSFRQGGGGGPVNEQFF.

Only a few counts were recorded for this clonotype. The chain carries TRBV7-8 and TRBJ2-7; D ambiguous. Germline values: CDR1 SGHVS, CDR2 FQNEAQ. Trimming left V 5 bases short and J 2 bases short, with 7 bases between. The CDR3 is 12 amino acids. The CDR3 DNA is TGTGCCAGCAGCCAAATTGCCTACGAGCAGTACTTC. Its translation: CASSQIAYEQYF.

The count of this clonotype is one. V is TRBV15 and J is TRBJ1-5, with 8 positions matching TRBD1. V lost 5 bases to trimming and J lost 7 bases; unmatched junction nucleotides: 4. The CDR3 contains 13 residues. From germline, CDR1 is LNHNV and CDR2 YYDKDF (reference sequence). The CDR3 spells CATSLGQGQPQHF. The CDR3 DNA sequence: TGTGCCACCAGCTTAGGACAGGGACAGCCCCAGCATTTT.

This clonotype was observed a few times. The chain is built from TRBV5-1 and TRBJ1-2, with 9 bases that match TRBD1. V trimming: 3 bases; J trimming: 4 bases; junction bases outside the gene matches: 10. From germline, CDR1 is SGHRS and CDR2 YFSETQ. The CDR3 sequence is 16 residues long. DNA for the CDR3: TGCGCCAGCAGCTATACAGGGGGCGCAGGCTTCTATGGCTACACCTTC. Residues: CASSYTGGAGFYGYTF.

In this sample, this clonotype turned up a few times. The rearrangement links TRBV20-1 to TRBJ2-7; perhaps TRBD1 as D (6 bases). Trimming took off 6 bases at V and 4 bases at J, with 13 bases between the two ends. Germline values: CDR1 DFQATT, CDR2 SNEGSKA (reference sequence). CDR3 size: 12 residues. The CDR3 is CSAPGQKYEQYF. The CDR3 region has the DNA TGCAGTGCACCGGGACAAAAATACGAGCAGTACTTC.

There are a few counts of this clonotype. This chain uses TRBV20-1 with TRBJ2-1, with unresolved D. Trimming pared 2 bases from V and 7 bases from J, leaving 15 bases between. The CDR3 extends over 14 amino acids. In germline, CDR1 is DFQATT, CDR2 SNEGSKA (reference sequence). CDR3 sequence (DNA): TGCAGTGCTAGAAGGCTCACCTACGGAAATGAGCAGTTCTTC. This encodes CSARRLTYGNEQFF.

This clonotype was picked up one time. In DNA, the CDR3 is TGCAGTGCTGGCGGCCCGGGACTAGTAGTCAATGAGCAGTACTTC. This gives the protein CSAGGPGLVVNEQYF. This chain uses TRBV20-1 with TRBJ2-5; TRBD2 matches 8 bases. J was trimmed by 11 bases and V by 5 bases; bases with no gene match: 19. Germline V gene data show CDR1 as DFQATT and CDR2 as SNEGSKA (reference sequence). The CDR3 loop spans 15 amino acids.

This chain links TRBV5-1 with TRBJ1-2; 9 nucleotides match TRBD1. Germline V lookup: CDR1 SGHRS, CDR2 YFSETQ. The CDR3 consists of 14 residues. V trimming: 8 bases; J trimming: 3 bases; junction bases outside the gene matches: 8. The CDR3 loop is CASRTGTGHYGYTF. The CDR3 nucleotides read TGCGCCAGTCGGACCGGGACAGGGCACTATGGCTACACCTTC.

This chain links TRBV7-3 with TRBJ2-1; TRBD2 agrees at 8 bases. The CDR3 is made up of 15 amino acids. V was pared by 4 bases and J by 8 bases, with 10 bases of the junction left unmatched. Per the germline V gene, CDR1 is SGHTA and CDR2 is FQGTGA. The CDR3 nucleotides read TGTGCCAGCAGCTCGCCGGGGCGGGAGGATGATGAGCAGTTCTTC. The encoded protein is CASSSPGREDDEQFF.

This clonotype was recorded a few times. The chain is built from TRBV7-8 and TRBJ2-7, with D maybe TRBD2 (5 bases). The CDR3 extends over 12 amino acids. Germline values: CDR1 SGHVS, CDR2 FQNEAQ. V was pared by 5 bases and J by 6 bases, with 11 bases between. CDR3 DNA: TGTGCCAGCAGCGGAGGCCCGGGCGAGCAGTACTTC. Translated, it gives CASSGGPGEQYF.

The chain links TRBV20-1 to TRBJ2-5; TRBD2 agrees at 7 bases. The CDR3 loop spans 13 amino acids. Germline V CDR1 and CDR2: DFQATT, SNEGSKA (reference sequence). Trimming at V came to 5 bases and at J to 5 bases, leaving 8 bases not matched to a gene. The DNA for the CDR3 is TGCAGTGCTGGGGACTATCAGGCCGAGACCCAGTACTTC. Translation: CSAGDYQAETQYF.

The J gene is TRBJ1-2, the V gene TRBV5-1, with no clear D. CDR3 size: 14 residues. V was shortened by 0 bases and J by 3 bases, with 9 bases between the two germline ends. CDR1 and CDR2 from the germline V gene are SGHRS and YFSETQ. This CDR3 reads CASSLGWGDYGYTF. The DNA for the CDR3 is TGCGCCAGCAGCTTGGGGTGGGGAGACTATGGCTACACCTTC.

This clonotype was observed a few times. Its ends do not fully match the called genes, so a read error is possible. The genes are TRBV20-1 and TRBJ2-1, with D perhaps TRBD2 (6 bases). The V gene's germline CDR1 is DFQATT and CDR2 SNEGSKA (reference sequence). The CDR3 is 16 residues long. CDR3 in DNA: TGCAGTGCCAGAGATTGGGGGGAGAGCTCCTACAATGAGCAGTTCTTC. Translated, it gives CSARDWGESSYNEQFF.

This clonotype was recorded a few times. The rearrangement uses TRBV24-1 and TRBJ1-1; 8 bases map to TRBD1. The CDR3 is 15 residues long. Trimming cost V 4 bases and J 4 bases; bases outside gene matches: 7. Germline CDR1 is KGHDR and CDR2 is SFDVKD. The CDR3 bases are TGTGCCACCAGTGACGGACAGGGACCCGGCACTGAAGCTTTCTTT. This gives the protein CATSDGQGPGTEAFF.

The chain couples TRBV6-5 to TRBJ2-5, with no clear D. Between the trimmed V and J ends, which lost 0 bases and 8 bases, there was a span of 19 bases. This CDR3 has 16 residues. Looked up from germline, CDR1 is MNHEY and CDR2 is SVGAGI. CDR3 nucleotide sequence: TGTGCCAGCAGTTACTCCACACCTACCTTTTCGGGTACCCAGTACTTC. Amino acids: CASSYSTPTFSGTQYF.

The CDR3, as DNA: TGTGCCAGCAGTTTATACGGGGAAGCCCTAAACAATGAGCAGTTCTTC. It translates to CASSLYGEALNNEQFF. The chain has TRBV27 and TRBJ2-1; weak D call: TRBD2 (5 bases). The ends were cut back, 1 base at V and 5 bases at J, with 15 bases in the middle. The CDR3 extends over 16 amino acids. Germline values: CDR1 MNHEY, CDR2 SMNVEV (reference sequence).

The chain is built from TRBV5-1 and TRBJ1-3; 8 positions agree with TRBD1. V dropped 4 bases and J dropped 1; count of bases not matched to a gene: 7. CDR1 and CDR2 from the germline V gene are SGHRS and YFSETQ. The CDR3 runs 16 residues. CDR3 protein: CASSLDRTGSGNTIYF. CDR3 DNA sequence: TGCGCCAGCAGCCTGGACCGGACAGGGTCTGGAAACACCATATATTTT.

V gene TRBV7-3 combines with J gene TRBJ2-2; 10 positions agree with TRBD2. CDR3 length: 17 residues. With 2 bases clipped from V and 4 bases from J, the junction kept 7 bases outside the gene matches. CDR1 and CDR2 (germline): SGHTA, FQGTGA. The CDR3 DNA follows: TGTGCCAGCAGCTTATCAGCGGGAGGGCCGGTCACCGGGGAGCTGTTTTTT. Translated: CASSLSAGGPVTGELFF.

The chain joins TRBV28 to TRBJ1-2; weak D call: TRBD1 (6 bases). Trimming removed 7 bases at V and 13 bases at J, with 25 bases between. CDR3 size: 14 residues. Germline CDR1 MDHEN, CDR2 SYDVKM. CDR3 bases: TGTGCCAGCACCCCCCCGGCCGGACAGCAGCGGGGCACCTTC. Translating gives CASTPPAGQQRGTF.

This clonotype was seen a handful of times. The chain carries TRBV12-3 or TRBV12-4 and TRBJ2-3; no clear D gene. The CDR3 length is 13 residues. The V end was cut by 2 bases, the J end by 4 bases, with 7 bases between. CDR3 loop: CASSLSLADTQYF. CDR3 DNA sequence: TGTGCCAGCAGTTTATCGCTAGCAGATACGCAGTATTTT.

The sample holds a few counts of this clonotype. V gene TRBV6-4 combines with J gene TRBJ1-2; D possibly corresponds to TRBD1 (5 bases). The CDR3 length is 14 residues. The germline V gene has CDR1 MRHNA and CDR2 SNTAGT. The germline V and J ends were trimmed by 0 bases and 2 bases, with 7 bases remaining between them. CDR3 region: CASSDSKGNYGYTF. In DNA, the CDR3 is TGTGCCAGCAGTGACTCAAAGGGGAACTATGGCTACACCTTC.

The chain links TRBV12-3 or TRBV12-4 to TRBJ2-7, with a weak D call TRBD2 (6 bases). The CDR3 runs to 16 residues. Trimming stripped 1 base from V and 4 bases from J, with 17 bases between. The CDR3 DNA follows: TGTGCCAGCAGTTTAGAAATTGGTGGGGGGAAGTACGAGCAGTACTTC. Its translation is CASSLEIGGGKYEQYF.

In its sample, this clonotype was seen once. The rearrangement joins TRBV4-2 to TRBJ2-6, with 9 bases matching TRBD1. The CDR3 runs to 17 residues. Trimming took 4 bases from V and 0 from J; bases not matched to a gene: 4. CDR1 is LGHNA and CDR2 is YNFKEQ in the germline V gene. As DNA, the CDR3 is TGTGCCAGCAGCCTCGGACAGGGGATCTCTGGGGCCAACGTCCTGACTTTC. It encodes CASSLGQGISGANVLTF.